The 8 T cell receptor beta chains below all came from one sample that was sequenced in a study of tumor-infiltrating lymphocytes in primary liver carcinoma. RNA and DNA were co-extracted from approximately 20-30 mg of unsorted bulk tissue. With a constant-region primer, TCR beta cDNA was made from 450 to 500 ng of total RNA. Three nested multiplex PCR rounds of slightly modified ARM-PCR generated TCR beta libraries. Amplification in the first two PCR rounds was performed using TRBV1-TRBV30 forward primers and a C-beta reverse primer for 10 cycles each. TCRdb processed the multiplex PCR reads anew with MiXCR; each CDR3 protein has one entry. The data show some 30,000 distinct CDR3 sequences, around 66% seen once. The specimen sequenced was liver tumor tissue from sampling region 3. Subset of the sample: tumor region T3, left-lateral pole. The receptors were sampled from a woman between 25 and 40 years old with primary liver carcinoma and hepatitis B virus infection.

In the case of this clonotype: A junction boundary mismatches the germline segment, possibly from a read error. V and J are TRBV4-2 and TRBJ2-1; the D is unclear. Germline V lookup: CDR1 LGHNA, CDR2 YNFKEQ. The CDR3 consists of 18 residues. The CDR3 DNA sequence: TGTGCCAACAGCCAAGTAGTGAGCGTCCGAAGCTCATACATTGAGCAGTTCTTC. It encodes CANSQVVSVRSSYIEQFF.

Comment on this clonotype: The junction and the germline gene differ at one end; a read error may be behind it. The V gene is TRBV11-2, the J gene TRBJ1-6; the D gene is possibly TRBD1 (5 bases). The CDR3 has 15 amino acids. Germline CDR1 and CDR2: SGHAT and FQNNGV. In DNA form, the CDR3 reads TGTGCCAGCAACTTAGATCCAGGGAGGAATTCACCCCACCACTTT. It specifies CASNLDPGRNSPHHF.

As concerns this clonotype: This may be a read error: a much more frequent sequence differs by one nucleotide. The chain has TRBV11-2 and TRBJ1-4; D call uncertain. Germline V gene lookup returns CDR1 SGHAT and CDR2 FQNNGV. Trimming shortened V by 4 bases and J by 4 bases, and 13 bases separated the two germline ends. The CDR3 runs 15 residues. The DNA of the CDR3 is TGTGCCAGCAGCTCGGGATTTGGGGTTAATGAAAAACTGTTTTTT. The encoded protein is CASSSGFGVNEKLFF.

As regards this clonotype: One junction end disagrees with the germline gene, perhaps due to a read error. CDR3 loop: CASSRRQGEGTQYF. In DNA, the CDR3 is TGTGCCAGCAGCCGGAGACAGGGGGAAGGGACCCAATACTTC. The chain carries TRBV11-2 and TRBJ2-5; TRBD1 agrees at 9 bases. The CDR3 loop spans 14 amino acids. CDR1 and CDR2 (germline): SGHAT, FQNNGV.

A note on this clonotype: A read error may account for a junction end that differs from germline. The chain has TRBV7-8 and TRBJ2-3; D is undetermined. This CDR3 spans 13 amino acids. Germline values: CDR1 SGHVS, CDR2 FQNEAQ. CDR3 amino acids: CASSLGGMSTQYF. The CDR3 bases are TGTGCCAGCAGCTTAGGTGGAATGAGTACGCAGTATTTC.

Comments on this clonotype: A much larger clone differs by one base, so this may be a read error. This chain uses TRBV19 with TRBJ2-4, with 7 bases aligning to TRBD2. With 3 bases clipped from V and 6 bases from J, the junction kept 2 bases outside the gene matches. This CDR3 contains 13 residues. In germline, CDR1 is LNHDA, CDR2 SQIVND (reference sequence). The CDR3 loop is CASSIAGANIQYF. The CDR3 DNA follows: TGTGCCAGTAGTATCGCGGGAGCAAACATTCAGTACTTC.

Concerning this clonotype itself: Given a much more abundant clone one base away, this may be a read error. The rearrangement joins TRBV11-3 to TRBJ2-1, with D possibly TRBD2 on 6 matching bases. V shed 1 base and J shed 10 bases, with 17 bases lying between them. Germline values: CDR1 SGHNT, CDR2 YENEEA. The CDR3 length is 15 residues. This CDR3 is CASSLGSSEKLEQFF. The CDR3, as DNA: TGTGCCAGCAGCTTAGGATCTAGCGAGAAGCTCGAGCAGTTCTTC.

Regarding this clonotype: The junction shows a germline mismatch at one end, possibly a read error. The V and J genes are TRBV28 and TRBJ2-1; either TRBD1 or TRBD2 may fit D (5 bases each). The CDR3 contains 16 residues. The germline gives CDR1 MDHEN, CDR2 SYDVKM. The CDR3 coding sequence is TGTGCCAGCAGTTCTTTGAGGGGAGTGCGATACAATGTGCAGTTCTTC. It codes for CASSSLRGVRYNVQFF.